This passage covers 2 T cell receptor beta chains from one sample sequenced in a study of blood T cell repertoires in COVID-19. This table comes from immunoSEQ multiplex PCR, and its TCRdb copy is limited to in-frame clones, with some not included. The sample carries some 190,000 clones, about 80% recorded once. Sequencing input: peripheral blood. The source is a man in his sixties with acute or convalescent COVID-19.

This chain joins TRBV12-3 or TRBV12-4 and TRBJ2-5, with D unclear. The CDR3 runs 12 residues. Between the trimmed V and J ends, which lost 5 bases and 5 bases, there was a span of 9 bases. This CDR3 is CASSALGETQYF. Here the CDR3 DNA reads TGTGCCAGCAGTGCCCTCGGGGAGACCCAGTACTTC.

V gene TRBV18 combines with J gene TRBJ2-5; maybe TRBD1 (7 bases). The V gene lost 3 bases and the J gene lost 3 bases, with 14 bases spanning the gap. The CDR3 spans 15 residues. Germline V gives CDR1 KGHSH, CDR2 LQKENI. The CDR3 protein is CASSPEQGEEETQYF. The CDR3 DNA follows: TGTGCCAGCTCACCGGAGCAGGGGGAGGAAGAGACCCAGTACTTC.